Listed below are T cell receptor beta chains from one sample, sequenced in a study of human T cells and chemical hapten exposure. TCRdb analysed the RACE reads with MiXCR anew, one entry per CDR3 protein. The sample yields about 85,000 distinct CDR3 sequences, around 10% seen once. The sequences come from whole blood, collected in connection with sensitization to the hapten diphenylcyclopropenone (DPC). The receptor source for this set is a man between 18 and 29 years old with alopecia areata. Some clones in this sample may be carry-over from other donors' samples. The CDR3 runs from the conserved cysteine through the conserved F or W. The D gene is left open where the match is weak. The listing skips clone size in some rows; elsewhere it reads once, few, many or a size class.

size: -; D: -; V: TRBV5-1; J: TRBJ2-5; CDR3: CASSLGQVAGQETQYF; DNA: TGCGCCAGCAGCTTGGGACAGGTAGCAGGGCAGGAGACCCAGTACTTC
size: -; D: TRBD2; V: TRBV7-2; J: TRBJ2-5; CDR3: CASGASGVETQYF; DNA: TGTGCCAGTGGGGCTAGCGGGGTAGAGACCCAGTACTTC
size: -; D: -; V: TRBV6-2/TRBV6-3; J: TRBJ2-2; CDR3: CASSYPGELFF; DNA: TGTGCCAGCAGTTACCCCGGGGAGCTGTTTTTT
size: many; D: -; V: TRBV7-9; J: TRBJ2-7; CDR3: CASSLLDSYEQYF; DNA: TGTGCCAGCAGCCTCCTTGACTCCTACGAGCAGTACTTC
size: -; D: -; V: TRBV7-2; J: TRBJ1-1; CDR3: CASSSRTLVLF; DNA: TGTGCCAGCAGCTCAAGGACACTAGTACTCTTT
size: many; D: -; V: TRBV3-2; J: TRBJ1-5; CDR3: CASSQDFLRAIDQPQHF; DNA: TGTGCCAGCAGCCAAGATTTTTTGCGGGCTATTGATCAGCCCCAGCATTTT
size: -; D: -; V: TRBV9; J: TRBJ1-5; CDR3: CASSAWSNQPQHF; DNA: TGTGCCAGCAGCGCCTGGAGCAATCAGCCCCAGCATTTT
size: many; D: -; V: TRBV20-1; J: TRBJ1-4; CDR3: CSARRPGHEKLFF; DNA: TGCAGTGCTAGGCGTCCGGGGCACGAAAAACTGTTTTTT
size: many; D: -; V: TRBV18; J: TRBJ2-1; CDR3: CASSPRQGGGNEQFF; DNA: TGTGCCAGCTCACCACGGCAGGGAGGGGGGAATGAGCAGTTCTTC
size: many; D: -; V: TRBV12-3/TRBV12-4; J: TRBJ2-5; CDR3: CASSFTGDVVETQYF; DNA: TGTGCCAGCAGTTTTACGGGTGACGTGGTGGAGACCCAGTACTTC
size: many; D: -; V: TRBV10-3; J: TRBJ1-4; CDR3: CAISDQRGIGEKLFF; DNA: TGTGCCATCAGTGACCAGAGGGGGATAGGTGAAAAACTGTTTTTT
size: -; D: -; V: TRBV6-4; J: TRBJ2-1; CDR3: CASSVRVSNEQFF; DNA: TGTGCCAGCAGTGTCAGGGTTAGCAATGAGCAGTTCTTC
size: many; D: -; V: TRBV29-1; J: TRBJ2-5; CDR3: CSVRGTLTETQYF; DNA: TGCAGCGTTCGTGGTACACTAACAGAGACCCAGTACTTC
size: many; D: -; V: TRBV12-3/TRBV12-4; J: TRBJ2-5; CDR3: CASSIQANHQETQYF; DNA: TGTGCCAGCAGTATTCAGGCGAACCACCAAGAGACCCAGTACTTC
size: few; D: -; V: TRBV10-3; J: TRBJ2-5; CDR3: CAISESKRGQETQYF; DNA: TGTGCCATCAGTGAGTCAAAGAGGGGCCAAGAGACCCAGTACTTC
size: -; D: -; V: TRBV3-1; J: TRBJ1-1; CDR3: CASSQEGAGTEAFF; DNA: TGTGCCAGCAGCCAAGAGGGGGCTGGGACTGAAGCTTTCTTT
size: few; D: -; V: TRBV6-2/TRBV6-3; J: TRBJ2-7; CDR3: CASRLRGLIYEQYF; DNA: TGTGCCAGCAGGCTCCGCGGGCTTATCTACGAGCAGTACTTC
size: -; D: TRBD1; V: TRBV5-4; J: TRBJ2-3; CDR3: CASSFGQGSEDTQYF; DNA: TGTGCCAGCAGCTTTGGACAGGGAAGTGAAGATACGCAGTATTTT
size: few; D: -; V: TRBV5-1; J: TRBJ2-1; CDR3: CASSLRQTDEQFF; DNA: TGCGCCAGCAGCTTGAGGCAAACGGATGAGCAGTTCTTC
size: few; D: TRBD1; V: TRBV9; J: TRBJ2-3; CDR3: CASSVHSGQVTDTQYF; DNA: TGTGCCAGCAGCGTACACTCCGGACAGGTTACAGATACGCAGTATTTT
size: -; D: -; V: TRBV10-1; J: TRBJ1-3; CDR3: CANGGGNTIYF; DNA: TGCGCCAACGGGGGAGGAAACACCATATATTTT
size: many; D: -; V: TRBV29-1; J: TRBJ2-5; CDR3: CSAARDSETQYF; DNA: TGCAGCGCCGCGCGGGACTCCGAGACCCAGTACTTC
size: few; D: -; V: TRBV4-1; J: TRBJ1-1; CDR3: CASSRGPTPLNTEAFF; DNA: TGCGCCAGCAGCCGTGGGCCGACTCCCTTGAACACTGAAGCTTTCTTT
size: -; D: -; V: TRBV28; J: TRBJ2-7; CDR3: CASSFNSDRAYEQYF; DNA: TGTGCCAGCAGTTTTAATTCGGACAGAGCCTACGAGCAGTACTTC
size: many; D: TRBD1; V: TRBV11-2; J: TRBJ2-3; CDR3: CASSSIHAQTGSLTDTQYF; DNA: TGTGCCAGCAGCTCCATCCATGCACAGACAGGGTCCCTTACAGATACGCAGTATTTT
size: -; D: -; V: TRBV4-2; J: TRBJ2-5; CDR3: CASSQDRPGQETQYF; DNA: TGTGCCAGCAGCCAAGATCGTCCCGGCCAAGAGACCCAGTACTTC
size: -; D: -; V: TRBV20-1; J: TRBJ2-7; CDR3: CSAPSGRFYEQYF; DNA: TGCAGTGCCCCCTCGGGACGGTTCTACGAGCAGTACTTC
size: -; D: -; V: TRBV6-2/TRBV6-3; J: TRBJ2-5; CDR3: CASSYPPHRAGETQYF; DNA: TGTGCCAGCAGTTACCCGCCGCACCGGGCGGGGGAGACCCAGTACTTC
size: -; D: TRBD2; V: TRBV28; J: TRBJ2-1; CDR3: CASSFLAGANEQFF; DNA: TGTGCCAGCAGTTTTCTAGCGGGGGCCAATGAGCAGTTCTTC
size: many; D: -; V: TRBV5-1; J: TRBJ1-1; CDR3: CASSLVRGGNTEAFF; DNA: TGCGCCAGCAGCTTGGTCCGTGGGGGGAACACTGAAGCTTTCTTT
size: -; D: TRBD2; V: TRBV29-1; J: TRBJ2-3; CDR3: CSVEDPHPGGLRTDTQYF; DNA: TGCAGCGTTGAAGATCCCCACCCGGGAGGACTAAGGACAGATACGCAGTATTTT
size: many; D: -; V: TRBV2; J: TRBJ1-1; CDR3: CASSPGRRKDTEAFF; DNA: TGTGCCAGCAGTCCGGGACGGAGGAAGGACACTGAAGCTTTCTTT
size: few; D: TRBD2; V: TRBV7-3; J: TRBJ2-3; CDR3: CASSPRFSGGLSDTQYF; DNA: TGTGCCAGCAGCCCCCGTTTTAGCGGGGGGTTATCAGATACGCAGTATTTT
size: few; D: -; V: TRBV24-1; J: TRBJ2-3; CDR3: CATSDLTGSTDTQYF; DNA: TGTGCCACCAGTGATTTGACAGGTAGCACAGATACGCAGTATTTT
size: -; D: -; V: TRBV5-1; J: TRBJ2-7; CDR3: CASSLDRPYEQYF; DNA: TGCGCCAGCAGCTTAGACAGACCCTACGAGCAGTACTTC
size: few; D: -; V: TRBV6-5; J: TRBJ1-2; CDR3: CASSYTDRNYGYTF; DNA: TGTGCCAGCAGTTACACCGACAGGAACTATGGCTACACCTTC
size: -; D: TRBD2; V: TRBV7-9; J: TRBJ2-5; CDR3: CASSPLAGGFQETQYF; DNA: TGTGCCAGCAGCCCACTAGCGGGGGGTTTCCAAGAGACCCAGTACTTC
size: many; D: -; V: TRBV4-3; J: TRBJ1-6; CDR3: CASSQEGSSQNSPLHF; DNA: TGCGCCAGCAGCCAAGAGGGTTCGAGTCAGAATTCACCCCTCCACTTT
size: -; D: -; V: TRBV3-1; J: TRBJ2-5; CDR3: CASSQGRIAEQETQYF; DNA: TGTGCCAGCAGCCAAGGTCGGATTGCGGAGCAAGAGACCCAGTACTTC
size: -; D: -; V: TRBV9; J: TRBJ2-3; CDR3: CASSVVSDTQYF; DNA: TGTGCCAGCAGCGTAGTCTCCGATACGCAGTATTTT
size: -; D: TRBD1; V: TRBV20-1; J: TRBJ2-1; CDR3: CSARAGTGFNEQFF; DNA: TGCAGTGCTAGAGCCGGGACAGGGTTCAATGAGCAGTTCTTC
size: many; D: -; V: TRBV7-2; J: TRBJ1-3; CDR3: CASSRDSATGNTIYF; DNA: TGTGCCAGCAGCCGCGACAGCGCAACTGGAAACACCATATATTTT
size: many; D: -; V: TRBV7-9; J: TRBJ2-3; CDR3: CASSPRTGRVQTTDTQYF; DNA: TGTGCCAGCAGCCCAAGGACAGGGAGGGTCCAAACCACAGATACGCAGTATTTT
size: -; D: TRBD1; V: TRBV29-1; J: TRBJ2-3; CDR3: CSVEGQSTDTQYF; DNA: TGCAGCGTTGAGGGACAGAGCACAGATACGCAGTATTTT
size: many; D: -; V: TRBV27; J: TRBJ2-2; CDR3: CASSFPNTGELFF; DNA: TGTGCCAGCAGTTTCCCGAACACCGGGGAGCTGTTTTTT
size: -; D: -; V: TRBV28; J: TRBJ1-5; CDR3: CASSLRREFQPQHF; DNA: TGTGCCAGCAGTTTGCGCAGGGAGTTTCAGCCCCAGCATTTT
size: few; D: -; V: TRBV28; J: TRBJ2-7; CDR3: CASSSQNRANYEQYF; DNA: TGTGCCAGCAGTTCGCAAAACAGGGCTAACTACGAGCAGTACTTC
size: many; D: -; V: TRBV27; J: TRBJ2-7; CDR3: CASNPLGMRAYEQYF; DNA: TGTGCCAGCAACCCCCTCGGTATGAGAGCCTACGAGCAGTACTTC
size: many; D: -; V: TRBV11-2; J: TRBJ2-5; CDR3: CASSVQPDQETQYF; DNA: TGTGCCAGCAGCGTACAGCCAGACCAAGAGACCCAGTACTTC
size: many; D: -; V: TRBV4-1; J: TRBJ2-1; CDR3: CASSPRQGEANEQFF; DNA: TGCGCCAGCAGCCCCCGGCAGGGGGAGGCCAATGAGCAGTTCTTC
size: few; D: -; V: TRBV5-1; J: TRBJ1-1; CDR3: CASSGREIMNTEAFF; DNA: TGCGCCAGCAGCGGCCGGGAGATCATGAACACTGAAGCTTTCTTT
size: -; D: -; V: TRBV4-1; J: TRBJ1-3; CDR3: CASSQDRGKGNTIYF; DNA: TGCGCCAGCAGCCAAGACCGGGGGAAAGGAAACACCATATATTTT
size: -; D: -; V: TRBV2; J: TRBJ1-4; CDR3: CASSLRTFATNEKLFF; DNA: TGTGCCAGCAGCTTACGGACATTTGCAACTAATGAAAAACTGTTTTTT
size: many; D: -; V: TRBV12-3/TRBV12-4; J: TRBJ1-5; CDR3: CASSWTQAQPQHF; DNA: TGTGCCAGCAGCTGGACGCAGGCTCAGCCCCAGCATTTT